This entry describes one T cell receptor (beta chain). Generated by immunoSEQ multiplex PCR, the TCRdb table keeps only in-frame clones and is missing some. The data hold approximately 450,000 clones, with 80% to 90% observed a single time. Looked up from germline, CDR1 is SGDLS and CDR2 is YYNGEE. This CDR3 contains 21 residues. After removal of 1 base from V and 6 bases from J, the junction contained 25 bases not matched to a gene. Clinical history as reported by participants underpinned cohort assignment. The data were obtained in a study of blood T cell repertoires in COVID-19. In the study overall: The cDNA or gDNA used as material had been derived from T cells, B-cell-depleted T cells, or PBMCs.

The receptor comes from a man aged 25 to 40 who had recovered from COVID-19. The gene calls are TRBV9 and TRBJ2-3, with 8 bases identical to TRBD1. Sequencing used PBMCs or T cells enriched from blood (not recorded which). CDR3 sequence: CASSVTQDTRGQVTWEDTQYF. As DNA, the CDR3 is TGTGCCAGCAGCGTAACCCAGGACACAAGGGGACAGGTTACCTGGGAGGATACGCAGTATTTT.